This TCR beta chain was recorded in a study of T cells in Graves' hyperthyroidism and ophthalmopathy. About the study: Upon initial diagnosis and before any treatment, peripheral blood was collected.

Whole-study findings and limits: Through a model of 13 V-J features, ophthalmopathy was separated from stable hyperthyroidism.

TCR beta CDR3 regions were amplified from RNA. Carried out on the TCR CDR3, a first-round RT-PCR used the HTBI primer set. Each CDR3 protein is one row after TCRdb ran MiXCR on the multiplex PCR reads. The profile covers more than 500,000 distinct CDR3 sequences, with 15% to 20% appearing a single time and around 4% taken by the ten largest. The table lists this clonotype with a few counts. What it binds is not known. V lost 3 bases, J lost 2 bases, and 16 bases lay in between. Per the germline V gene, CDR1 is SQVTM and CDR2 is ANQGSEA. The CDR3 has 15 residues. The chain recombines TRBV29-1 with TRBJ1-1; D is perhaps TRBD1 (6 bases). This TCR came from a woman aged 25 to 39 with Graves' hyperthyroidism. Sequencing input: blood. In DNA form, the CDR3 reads TGCAGCGTTGAGGCAGGGGCTCGTAGCAACACTGAAGCTTTCTTT. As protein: CSVEAGARSNTEAFF.